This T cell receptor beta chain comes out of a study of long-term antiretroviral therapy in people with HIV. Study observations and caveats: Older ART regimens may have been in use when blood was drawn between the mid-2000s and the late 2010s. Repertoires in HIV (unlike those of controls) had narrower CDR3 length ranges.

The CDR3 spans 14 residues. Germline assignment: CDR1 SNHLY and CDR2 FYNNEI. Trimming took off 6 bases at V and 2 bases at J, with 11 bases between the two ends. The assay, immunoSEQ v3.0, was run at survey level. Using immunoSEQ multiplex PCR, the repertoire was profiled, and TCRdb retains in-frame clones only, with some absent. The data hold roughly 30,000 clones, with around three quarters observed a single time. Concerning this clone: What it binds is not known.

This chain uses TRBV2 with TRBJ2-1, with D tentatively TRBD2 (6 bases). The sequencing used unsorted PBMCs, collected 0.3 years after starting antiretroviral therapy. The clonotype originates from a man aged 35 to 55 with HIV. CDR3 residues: CASREGAAYNEQFF. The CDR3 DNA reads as TGTGCCAGCAGGGAGGGAGCGGCCTACAATGAGCAGTTCTTC.